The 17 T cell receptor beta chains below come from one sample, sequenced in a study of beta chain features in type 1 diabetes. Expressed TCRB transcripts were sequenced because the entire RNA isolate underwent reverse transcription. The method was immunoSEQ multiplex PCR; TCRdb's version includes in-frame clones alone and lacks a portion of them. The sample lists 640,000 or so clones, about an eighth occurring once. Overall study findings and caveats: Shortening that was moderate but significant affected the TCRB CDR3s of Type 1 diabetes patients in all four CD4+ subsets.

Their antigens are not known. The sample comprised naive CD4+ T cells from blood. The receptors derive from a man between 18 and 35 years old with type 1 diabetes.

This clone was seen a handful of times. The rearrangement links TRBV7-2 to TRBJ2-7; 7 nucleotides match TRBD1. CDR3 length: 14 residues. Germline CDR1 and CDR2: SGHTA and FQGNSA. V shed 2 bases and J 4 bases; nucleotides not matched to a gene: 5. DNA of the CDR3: TGTGCCAGCAGCTTAAGCACAGGGGTTTACGAGCAGTACTTC. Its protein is CASSLSTGVYEQYF.

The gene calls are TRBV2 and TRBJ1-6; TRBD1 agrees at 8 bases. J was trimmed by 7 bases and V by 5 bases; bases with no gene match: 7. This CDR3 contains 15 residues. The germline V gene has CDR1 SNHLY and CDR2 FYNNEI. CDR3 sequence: CASSTMTGENSPLHF. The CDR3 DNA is TGTGCCAGCAGTACTATGACAGGGGAGAATTCACCCCTCCACTTT.

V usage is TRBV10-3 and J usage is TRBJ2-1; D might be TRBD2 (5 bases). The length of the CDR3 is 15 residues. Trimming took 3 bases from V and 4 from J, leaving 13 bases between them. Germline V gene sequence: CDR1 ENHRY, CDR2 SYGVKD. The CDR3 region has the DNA TGTGCCATCAGTGAAGAGGGTGGCCCTTACAATGAGCAGTTCTTC. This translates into CAISEEGGPYNEQFF.

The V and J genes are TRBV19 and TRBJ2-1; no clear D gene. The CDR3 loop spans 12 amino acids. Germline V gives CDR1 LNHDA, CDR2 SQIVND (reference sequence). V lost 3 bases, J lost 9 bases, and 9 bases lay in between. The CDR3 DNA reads TGTGCCAGTAGTATCGAGGAACCTGAGCAGTTCTTC. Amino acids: CASSIEEPEQFF.

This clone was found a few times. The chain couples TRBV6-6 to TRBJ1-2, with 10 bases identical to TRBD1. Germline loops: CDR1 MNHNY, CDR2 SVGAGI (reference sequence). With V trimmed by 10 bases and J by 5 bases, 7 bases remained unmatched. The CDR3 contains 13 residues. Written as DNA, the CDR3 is TGTGCCACCTTCCCGGGACAGGGGTATGGCTACACCTTC. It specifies CATFPGQGYGYTF.

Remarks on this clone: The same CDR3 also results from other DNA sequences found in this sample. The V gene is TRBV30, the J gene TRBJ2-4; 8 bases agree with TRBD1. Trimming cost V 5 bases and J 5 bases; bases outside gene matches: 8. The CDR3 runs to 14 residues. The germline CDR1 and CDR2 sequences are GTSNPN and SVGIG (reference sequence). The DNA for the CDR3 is TGTGCCTGGGGTCGAGGGGGACAGGAAAACATTCAGTACTTC. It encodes CAWGRGGQENIQYF.

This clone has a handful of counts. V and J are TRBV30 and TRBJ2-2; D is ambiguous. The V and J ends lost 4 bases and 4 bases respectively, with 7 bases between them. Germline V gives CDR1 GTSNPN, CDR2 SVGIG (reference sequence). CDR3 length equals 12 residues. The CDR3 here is CAWIRATGELFF. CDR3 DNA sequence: TGTGCCTGGATAAGGGCCACCGGGGAGCTGTTTTTT.

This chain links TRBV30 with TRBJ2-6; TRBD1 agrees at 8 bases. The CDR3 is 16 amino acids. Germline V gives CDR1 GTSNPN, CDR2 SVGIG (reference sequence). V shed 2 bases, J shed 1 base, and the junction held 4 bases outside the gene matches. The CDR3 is CAWSLTGGSGANVLTF. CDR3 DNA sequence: TGTGCCTGGAGTTTAACAGGGGGGTCTGGGGCCAACGTCCTGACTTTC.

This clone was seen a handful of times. CDR3 region: CASSRTGSDYGYTF. Written as DNA, the CDR3 is TGTGCCAGCAGCCGGACAGGGTCGGACTATGGCTACACCTTC. The chain employs TRBV7-9 and TRBJ1-2; 8 bases agree with TRBD1. V shed 5 bases and J 3 bases; nucleotides not matched to a gene: 5. Germline CDR1 reads SEHNR; CDR2 reads FQNEAQ (reference sequence). The CDR3 runs 14 residues.

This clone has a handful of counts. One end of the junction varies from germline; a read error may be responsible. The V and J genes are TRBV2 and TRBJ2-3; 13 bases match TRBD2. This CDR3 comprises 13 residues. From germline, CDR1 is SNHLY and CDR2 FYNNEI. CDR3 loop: CASSRTSGRGWNF. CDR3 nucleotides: TGTGCCAGCAGTCGGACTAGCGGGAGAGGTTGGAATTTT.

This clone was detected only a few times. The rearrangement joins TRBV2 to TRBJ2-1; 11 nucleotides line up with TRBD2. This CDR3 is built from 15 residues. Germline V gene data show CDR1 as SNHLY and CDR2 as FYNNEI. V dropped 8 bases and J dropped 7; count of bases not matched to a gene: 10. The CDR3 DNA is TGTGCCAGCTTCGGGGGACTAGCGGCTGCGAATGAGCAGTTCTTC. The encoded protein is CASFGGLAAANEQFF.

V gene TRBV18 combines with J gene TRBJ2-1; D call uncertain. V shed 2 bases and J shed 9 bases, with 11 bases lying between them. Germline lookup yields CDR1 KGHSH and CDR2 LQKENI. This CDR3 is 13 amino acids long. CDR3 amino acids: CASSPDSEGEQFF. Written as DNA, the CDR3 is TGTGCCAGCTCACCAGATTCGGAAGGTGAGCAGTTCTTC.

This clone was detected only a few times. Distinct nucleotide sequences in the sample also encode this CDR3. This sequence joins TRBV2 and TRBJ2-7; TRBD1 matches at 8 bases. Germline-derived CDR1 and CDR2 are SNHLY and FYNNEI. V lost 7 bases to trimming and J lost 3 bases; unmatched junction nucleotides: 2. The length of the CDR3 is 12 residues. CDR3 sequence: CASKDRGYEQYF. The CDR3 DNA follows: TGTGCCAGCAAAGACAGGGGCTACGAGCAGTACTTC.

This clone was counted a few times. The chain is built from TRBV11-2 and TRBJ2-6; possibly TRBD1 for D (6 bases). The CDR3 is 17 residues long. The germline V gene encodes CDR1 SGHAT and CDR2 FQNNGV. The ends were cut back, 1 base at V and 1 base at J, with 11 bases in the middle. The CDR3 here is CASSLVRGASGANVLTF. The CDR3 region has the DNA TGTGCCAGCAGCTTAGTCAGGGGAGCGTCTGGGGCCAACGTCCTGACTTTC.

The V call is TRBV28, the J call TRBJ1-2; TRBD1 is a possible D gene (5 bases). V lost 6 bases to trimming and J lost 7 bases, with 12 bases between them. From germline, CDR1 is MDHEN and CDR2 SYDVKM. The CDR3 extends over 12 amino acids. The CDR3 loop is CASSVGPLGYTF. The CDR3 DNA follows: TGTGCCAGCAGCGTGGGACCCCTTGGCTACACCTTC.

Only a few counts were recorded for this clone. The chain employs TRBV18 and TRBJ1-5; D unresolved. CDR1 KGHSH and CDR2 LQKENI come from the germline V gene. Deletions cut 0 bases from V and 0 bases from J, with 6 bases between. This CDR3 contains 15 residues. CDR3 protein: CASSPPVGSNQPQHF. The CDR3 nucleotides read TGTGCCAGCTCACCACCGGTAGGTAGCAATCAGCCCCAGCATTTT. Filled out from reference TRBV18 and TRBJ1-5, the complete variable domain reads NAGVMQNPRHLVRRRGQEARLRCSPMKGHSHVYWYRQLPEEGLKFMVYLQKENIIDESGMPKERFSAEFPKEGPSILRIQQVVRGDSAAYFCASSPPVGSNQPQHFGDGTRLSIL.

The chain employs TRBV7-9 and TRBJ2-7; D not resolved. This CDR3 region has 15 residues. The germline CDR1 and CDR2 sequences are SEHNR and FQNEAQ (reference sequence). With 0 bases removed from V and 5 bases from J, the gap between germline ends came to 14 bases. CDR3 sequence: CASSLAVGPIDEQYF. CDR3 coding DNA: TGTGCCAGCAGCTTAGCCGTCGGCCCTATTGACGAGCAGTACTTC.